These 8 T cell receptor beta chains were sequenced from one sample in a study of metastatic and nonmetastatic thyroid tumors. Each patient went into thyroid surgery without having received any treatment. With MiXCR, TCRdb called clones anew from the PCR reads. The sample contains about 69,000 clones, 14% of which appear only once. What was sequenced was blood. Every receptor here comes from a male donor with papillary thyroid cancer or a benign thyroid nodule (not recorded which). Some clones in this sample may be carry-over from other donors' samples.

This clone was seen many times. The chain recombines TRBV3-1 with TRBJ2-7; no reliable D call. Germline values: CDR1 LGHDT, CDR2 YNNKEL (reference sequence). V was clipped by 0 bases and J by 3 bases, with 0 bases between them. The CDR3 has 11 amino acids. The DNA for the CDR3 is TGTGCCAGCAGCCAAGACTACGAGCAGTACTTC. It specifies CASSQDYEQYF.

V usage is TRBV11-2 and J usage is TRBJ2-1; 7 bases are a match to TRBD2. The CDR3 is 15 residues long. Trimming removed 6 bases from V and 0 bases from J; junction bases left unmatched: 5. From germline, CDR1 is SGHAT and CDR2 FQNNGV. The CDR3: CASSQSGTSYNEQFF. The CDR3 coding sequence is TGTGCCAGCAGTCAGAGCGGGACCTCCTACAATGAGCAGTTCTTC.

In its sample, this clone was seen a few times. This chain links TRBV6-1 with TRBJ2-7, with 8 bases fitting TRBD2. CDR3 length equals 15 residues. Germline assignment: CDR1 MNHNS and CDR2 SASEGT. The CDR3 here is CASSETTGRAYDQYV. For the CDR3, the DNA is TGTGCCAGCAGTGAGACTACCGGGAGGGCCTACGATCAGTACGTC.

In this sample, this clone turned up a few times. Just one base apart from a much larger clone, this may be a read error. The V gene is TRBV19, the J gene TRBJ2-5; D unresolved. This CDR3 contains 11 residues. Trimming removed 4 bases at V and 5 bases at J, with 5 bases between. The V gene's germline CDR1 is LNHDA and CDR2 SQIVND (reference sequence). CDR3 amino acids: CASSTSETQYF. CDR3 nucleotides: TGTGCCAGTAGTACCTCGGAGACCCAGTACTTC.

This chain joins TRBV11-3 and TRBJ2-1, with D uncertain. The germline V gene has CDR1 SGHNT and CDR2 YENEEA. V was cut by 9 bases and J by 7 bases, with 16 bases left in between. This CDR3 is 13 amino acids long. The CDR3 protein is CASSPRVKNEQFF. CDR3 in DNA: TGTGCCAGTAGCCCTCGAGTAAAGAATGAGCAGTTCTTC.

This clone was seen repeatedly, ten times or more. The chain recombines TRBV4-1 with TRBJ2-4, with D perhaps given as TRBD1 or TRBD2 (5 bases each). V was clipped by 2 bases and J by 5 bases, with 19 bases between them. The germline CDR1 and CDR2 sequences are MGHRA and YSYEKL. This CDR3 is built from 17 residues. The DNA of the CDR3 is TGCGCCAGCAGCCAAAGGGGAGCGCGGTCTGGGGAAAACATTCAGTACTTC. It yields the protein CASSQRGARSGENIQYF.

The CDR3 sequence: CASSFNRDAFF. CDR3 nucleotides: TGTGCCAGCAGCTTCAACAGGGATGCTTTCTTT. This chain links TRBV7-9 with TRBJ1-1; possibly TRBD1 for D (6 bases). The V end was cut by 3 bases, the J end by 11 bases, with 10 bases between. The CDR3 runs to 11 residues. CDR1 and CDR2 (germline): SEHNR, FQNEAQ (reference sequence).

This clone came up many times. V gene TRBV30 combines with J gene TRBJ2-1; D is possibly TRBD1 (6 bases). Germline loops: CDR1 GTSNPN, CDR2 SVGIG (reference sequence). CDR3 length equals 14 residues. V gave up 0 bases and J gave up 5 bases, with 11 bases separating them. The CDR3 DNA reads TGTGCCTGGAGTGTGTCGCAGGGGAACAATGAGCAGTTCTTC. Residues: CAWSVSQGNNEQFF.